A few counts support the clone carrying this T cell receptor (beta chain). Its antigen is undetermined. The sample is drawn from a study of STAT3 mutations in large granular lymphocyte leukemia. Turning to the study itself: Among longitudinally sequenced T-LGLL patients, roughly half had canonical activating STAT3 mutations detected.

Sequenced by immunoSEQ multiplex PCR; TCRdb stores in-frame clones only, minus some. Of approximately 29,000 clones listed, 86% were seen once; the top ten hold about 12%. Study-wide results and caveats: Every T-cell large granular lymphocyte leukemia patient had at least one immunodominant TCR beta clonotype. In some patients, a small highly pathogenic clone possibly went undetected.

The V end lost 5 bases, the J end lost 8 bases, and 21 bases lay between the germline ends. Germline loops: CDR1 SGHTA, CDR2 FQGNSA. CDR3 length: 15 amino acids. The specimen sequenced was peripheral blood mononuclear cells. The receptor was isolated from a man aged 60-69 years with T-cell large granular lymphocyte leukemia. Some clones in this sample may be carry-over from other donors' samples. The chain has TRBV7-2 and TRBJ1-2, with no clear D. CDR3 in amino acids: CASSPLSDGVGGYTF. CDR3 nucleotides: TGTGCCAGCAGCCCTTTGTCCGACGGCGTGGGCGGCTACACCTTC.